The 22 T cell receptor beta chains given below trace back to one sample, sequenced in a study of shared clonotypes between healthy human individuals. The protocol was immunoSEQ multiplex PCR, while the TCRdb copy is restricted to in-frame clones and leaves out a portion. The sample comprises approximately 1,000,000 clones, approximately 78% of which are singletons, and 0.4% to 0.55% rests with the top ten. Source material: memory CD4+ T cells from PBMCs. Subset in this sample: CD45RA-negative fraction. The receptors were gathered from a man aged 18 to 30 in good health. Some clones in this sample may be carry-over from other donors' samples.

The CDR3 DNA reads TGTGCCAGCAGCTTGGGCGGGAACGCCAAAAACATTCAGTACTTC. Its translation: CASSLGGNAKNIQYF. The rearrangement links TRBV5-6 to TRBJ2-4, with a possible D match to TRBD2 (6 bases). There are 15 residues in the CDR3. The germline V gene encodes CDR1 SGHDT and CDR2 YYEEEE. Trimming removed 0 bases from V and 1 base from J, with 8 bases in between.

The chain is built from TRBV27 and TRBJ2-1, with 9 positions matching TRBD2. From germline, CDR1 is MNHEY and CDR2 SMNVEV (reference sequence). Germline trimming cut 5 bases from V and 4 bases from J; bases unmatched to any gene: 3. This CDR3 has 14 amino acids. CDR3 sequence reads: CASSVTSGYNEQFF. DNA of the CDR3: TGTGCCAGCAGTGTGACTAGCGGTTACAATGAGCAGTTCTTC.

The chain recombines TRBV5-1 with TRBJ2-2; D gene unclear. There are 14 residues in the CDR3. Trimming left V 0 bases short and J 3 bases short, with 6 bases between. Germline loops: CDR1 SGHRS, CDR2 YFSETQ. The CDR3 protein is CASSLATDTGELFF. In nucleotides, the CDR3 is TGCGCCAGCAGCTTGGCCACGGACACCGGGGAGCTGTTTTTT.

In this sample, this clone turned up once. In nucleotides, the CDR3 is TGCAGCGTGCGATTAGCGGGAGGGCGCACAGATACGCAGTATTTT. It yields the protein CSVRLAGGRTDTQYF. The chain combines TRBV29-1 with TRBJ2-3, with 11 bases identical to TRBD2. The CDR3 loop spans 15 amino acids. The V gene end was trimmed by 6 bases and the J gene end by 1 base; junction bases not matched to a gene: 6. Germline-derived CDR1 and CDR2 are SQVTM and ANQGSEA.

A note on this clone: A single base separates this from a much larger clone, so it may be a read error. This specimen includes other DNA sequences encoding the same CDR3. J is TRBJ2-2 and V is TRBV28; D is unclear. The germline gives CDR1 MDHEN, CDR2 SYDVKM. The CDR3 sequence is 12 residues long. V lost 6 bases, J lost 1 base, and 3 bases lay in between. CDR3 in DNA: TGTGCCAGCAGCCTGAACACCGGGGAGCTGTTTTTT. As protein: CASSLNTGELFF.

V is TRBV2 and J is TRBJ2-1; D perhaps matches TRBD1 (5 bases). Germline V gene sequence: CDR1 SNHLY, CDR2 FYNNEI. CDR3 length equals 15 residues. Trimming removed 4 bases at V and 2 bases at J, with 12 bases between. The chain's CDR3 is CASSGGQGPYNEQFF. The CDR3, as DNA: TGTGCCAGCAGTGGAGGCCAGGGTCCCTACAATGAGCAGTTCTTC.

The V gene is TRBV9, the J gene TRBJ2-7; weak D call: TRBD1 (5 bases). The V and J ends lost 2 bases and 3 bases respectively, with 15 bases between them. CDR1 SGDLS and CDR2 YYNGEE come from the germline V gene. This CDR3 comprises 15 residues. The CDR3 sequence is CASSVGQLGDYEQYF. Written as DNA, the CDR3 is TGTGCCAGCAGCGTTGGACAATTAGGGGACTACGAGCAGTACTTC.

The chain recombines TRBV27 with TRBJ2-2, with TRBD2 matching over 16 bases. Germline lookup yields CDR1 MNHEY and CDR2 SMNVEV (reference sequence). The CDR3 contains 21 residues. J gave up 3 bases and V 6 bases, and 16 bases lay outside the gene matches. CDR3 amino acids: CASSPAGTAGTSGRDTGELFF. CDR3 nucleotide sequence: TGTGCCAGCAGCCCGGCGGGGACAGCCGGGACTAGCGGGAGGGACACCGGGGAGCTGTTTTTT.

The V and J genes are TRBV4-1 and TRBJ1-2; maybe TRBD1 (5 bases). This CDR3 comprises 17 residues. V dropped 0 bases and J dropped 0 bases, with 14 bases sitting between them. Germline V CDR1 and CDR2: MGHRA, YSYEKL. CDR3 bases: TGCGCCAGCAGCCAAGACCCGGGACCTCTCCCTAACTATGGCTACACCTTC. It encodes CASSQDPGPLPNYGYTF.

V gene TRBV18 combines with J gene TRBJ1-5, with 7 bases aligning to TRBD1. The CDR3 covers 16 residues. The V gene's germline CDR1 is KGHSH and CDR2 LQKENI. With 0 bases clipped from V and 7 bases from J, the junction kept 9 bases outside the gene matches. In DNA, the CDR3 is TGTGCCAGCTCACCACCGGGGACAGCCACCAGCCAGCCCCAGCATTTT. It is translated as CASSPPGTATSQPQHF.

The chain couples TRBV5-1 to TRBJ2-1; D tentatively reads TRBD1 or TRBD2 (5 bases each). This CDR3 comprises 15 residues. V was clipped by 2 bases and J by 0 bases, with 9 bases between them. Germline assignment: CDR1 SGHRS and CDR2 YFSETQ. The CDR3 is CASSFGTGSYNEQFF. CDR3 sequence (DNA): TGCGCCAGCAGCTTCGGGACCGGCTCCTACAATGAGCAGTTCTTC.

The chain is built from TRBV7-2 and TRBJ1-5; TRBD1 is a possible D gene (5 bases). Germline values: CDR1 SGHTA, CDR2 FQGNSA. The CDR3 sequence is 15 residues long. The V gene lost 2 bases and the J gene lost 0 bases, with 8 bases spanning the gap. The CDR3 DNA follows: TGTGCCAGCAGCTTAAGGGGATATAGCAATCAGCCCCAGCATTTT. Translating gives CASSLRGYSNQPQHF.

The chain links TRBV30 to TRBJ2-2; D is unresolved. The CDR3 spans 11 residues. V gave up 4 bases and J gave up 7 bases, with 7 bases separating them. The germline gives CDR1 GTSNPN, CDR2 SVGIG (reference sequence). In DNA, the CDR3 is TGTGCCTGGAACGCGGTCGGGGAGCTGTTTTTT. Its translation: CAWNAVGELFF.

The V and J genes are TRBV19 and TRBJ2-5; 9 nucleotides align to TRBD1. CDR1 is LNHDA, CDR2 SQIVND, per germline (reference sequence). V dropped 5 bases and J dropped 4; count of bases not matched to a gene: 8. The CDR3 contains 15 residues. The CDR3 DNA is TGTGCCAGTAGTCCGCAGACAGGGGGTAGAGAGACCCAGTACTTC. Its translation: CASSPQTGGRETQYF.

The rearrangement uses TRBV27 and TRBJ1-2; no definite D call. Germline-derived CDR1 and CDR2 are MNHEY and SMNVEV (reference sequence). This CDR3 is built from 13 residues. V was trimmed by 3 bases and J by 8 bases, leaving 13 bases between them. CDR3 residues: CASSLAGRIGYTF. The CDR3 coding sequence is TGTGCCAGCAGTTTGGCTGGGCGGATAGGCTACACCTTC.

This chain joins TRBV27 and TRBJ1-4; D is unclear. Trimming took off 7 bases at V and 4 bases at J, with 19 bases between the two ends. Germline V CDR1 and CDR2: MNHEY, SMNVEV (reference sequence). This CDR3 is 16 amino acids long. The CDR3 DNA reads TGTGCCAGCATCGCCCCCGAAGCAACACGTAATGAAAAACTGTTTTTT. Residues: CASIAPEATRNEKLFF. Complete variable domain (other parts from reference TRBV27 and TRBJ1-4): EAQVTQNPRYLITVTGKKLTVTCSQNMNHEYMSWYRQDPGLGLRQIYYSMNVEVTDKGDVPEGYKVSRKEKRNFPLILESPSPNQTSLYFCASIAPEATRNEKLFFGSGTQLSVL.

This clone appeared once. The chain recombines TRBV5-1 with TRBJ2-3; 9 nucleotides agree with TRBD2. The CDR3 has 16 residues. CDR1 and CDR2 from the germline V gene are SGHRS and YFSETQ. Unmatched junction bases numbered 8, after V lost 0 bases and J lost 6 bases. CDR3 DNA: TGCGCCAGCAGCTTGGAACGTAGCGGGAGAGGGGATACGCAGTATTTT. Protein: CASSLERSGRGDTQYF.

This sequence joins TRBV28 and TRBJ2-7; D unresolved. Germline V lookup: CDR1 MDHEN, CDR2 SYDVKM. V gave up 5 bases and J gave up 1 base, with 9 bases separating them. The CDR3 has 13 amino acids. The CDR3 coding sequence is TGTGCCAGCAGTACGTTAATGTCCTACGAGCAGTACTTC. Translating gives CASSTLMSYEQYF.

This chain links TRBV18 with TRBJ2-1, with D perhaps matching TRBD1 (5 bases). V was pared by 3 bases and J by 4 bases, with 13 bases between. CDR1 and CDR2 (germline): KGHSH, LQKENI. This CDR3 has 15 residues. Written as DNA, the CDR3 is TGTGCCAGCTCACCGAGATCGCAGGGATACAATGAGCAGTTCTTC. Residues: CASSPRSQGYNEQFF.

The rearrangement links TRBV9 to TRBJ1-2; D not resolved. Germline assignment: CDR1 SGDLS and CDR2 YYNGEE. CDR3 length equals 12 residues. V was pared by 5 bases and J by 4 bases, with 9 bases between. In DNA form, the CDR3 reads TGTGCCAGCAGTAAAGACGGCTATGGCTACACCTTC. Encoded protein: CASSKDGYGYTF.

The chain is built from TRBV28 and TRBJ2-5, with D tentatively TRBD1 (6 bases). CDR3 length equals 14 residues. The germline V gene has CDR1 MDHEN and CDR2 SYDVKM. V shed 2 bases and J shed 0 bases, with 7 bases lying between them. CDR3 nucleotides: TGTGCCAGCAGTTTAAGGGGGTACCAAGAGACCCAGTACTTC. Protein: CASSLRGYQETQYF.

Regarding this clone: The identical CDR3 is also encoded by other nucleotide sequences in the sample. This chain joins TRBV5-1 and TRBJ2-1, with D perhaps TRBD2 (6 bases). The CDR3 consists of 13 residues. Germline assignment: CDR1 SGHRS and CDR2 YFSETQ. V lost 4 bases and J lost 4, with 9 bases in between. The CDR3 protein is CASSTGDYNEQFF. The CDR3 bases are TGCGCCAGCAGCACGGGAGATTACAATGAGCAGTTCTTC.